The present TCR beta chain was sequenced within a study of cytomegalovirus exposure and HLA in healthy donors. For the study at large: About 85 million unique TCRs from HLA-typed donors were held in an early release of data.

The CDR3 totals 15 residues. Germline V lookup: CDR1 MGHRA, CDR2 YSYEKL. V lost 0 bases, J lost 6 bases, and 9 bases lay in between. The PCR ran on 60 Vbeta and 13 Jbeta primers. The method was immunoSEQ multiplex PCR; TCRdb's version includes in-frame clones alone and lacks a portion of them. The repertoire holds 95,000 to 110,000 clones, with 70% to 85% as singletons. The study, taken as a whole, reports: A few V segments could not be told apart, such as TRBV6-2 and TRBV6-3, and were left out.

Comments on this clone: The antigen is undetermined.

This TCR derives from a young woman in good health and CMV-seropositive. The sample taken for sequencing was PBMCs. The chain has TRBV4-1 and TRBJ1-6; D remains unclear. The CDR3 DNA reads TGCGCCAGCAGCCAAGATGCGGATACTAATTCACCCCTCCACTTT. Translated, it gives CASSQDADTNSPLHF.